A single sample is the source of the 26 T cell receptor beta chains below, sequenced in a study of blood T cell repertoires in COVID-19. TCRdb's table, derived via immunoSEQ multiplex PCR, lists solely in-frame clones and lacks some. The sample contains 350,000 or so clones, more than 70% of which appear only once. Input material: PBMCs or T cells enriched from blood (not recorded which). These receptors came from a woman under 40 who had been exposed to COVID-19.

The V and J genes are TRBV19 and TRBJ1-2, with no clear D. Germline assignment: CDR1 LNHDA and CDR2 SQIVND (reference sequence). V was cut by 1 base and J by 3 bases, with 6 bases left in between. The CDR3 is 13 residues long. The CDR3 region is CASSIGRDYGYTF. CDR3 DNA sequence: TGTGCCAGTAGTATAGGCCGAGACTATGGCTACACCTTC.

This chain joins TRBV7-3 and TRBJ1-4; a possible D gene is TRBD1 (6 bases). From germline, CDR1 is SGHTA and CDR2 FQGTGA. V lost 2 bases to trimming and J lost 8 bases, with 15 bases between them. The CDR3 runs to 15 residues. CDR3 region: CASSLSGRGQEKLFF. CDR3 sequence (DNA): TGTGCCAGCAGCTTATCGGGCAGGGGACAAGAAAAACTGTTTTTT.

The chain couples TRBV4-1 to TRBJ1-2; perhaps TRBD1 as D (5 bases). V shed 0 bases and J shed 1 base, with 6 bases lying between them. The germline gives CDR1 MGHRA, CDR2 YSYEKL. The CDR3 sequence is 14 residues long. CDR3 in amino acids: CASSQEQVNYGYTF. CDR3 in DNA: TGCGCCAGCAGCCAAGAACAGGTTAACTATGGCTACACCTTC.

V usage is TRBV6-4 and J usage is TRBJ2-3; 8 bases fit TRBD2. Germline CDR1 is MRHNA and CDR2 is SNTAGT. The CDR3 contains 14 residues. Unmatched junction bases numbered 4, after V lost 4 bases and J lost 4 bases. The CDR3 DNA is TGTGCCAGCAGTGCTGAACTAGCGGCAGATACGCAGTATTTT. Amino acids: CASSAELAADTQYF.

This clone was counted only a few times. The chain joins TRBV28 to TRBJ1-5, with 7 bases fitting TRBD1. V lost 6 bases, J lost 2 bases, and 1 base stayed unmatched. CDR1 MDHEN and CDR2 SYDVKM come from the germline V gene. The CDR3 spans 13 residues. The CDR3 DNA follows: TGTGCCAGCAGAGGACAGGGCAATCAGCCCCAGCATTTT. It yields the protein CASRGQGNQPQHF.

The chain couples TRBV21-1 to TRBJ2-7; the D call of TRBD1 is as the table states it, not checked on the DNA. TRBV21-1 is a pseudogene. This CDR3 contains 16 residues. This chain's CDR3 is CASSKEGTESSYEQYF. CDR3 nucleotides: TGTGCCAGCAGCAAAGAGGGGACAGAGAGCTCCTACGAGCAGTACTTC.

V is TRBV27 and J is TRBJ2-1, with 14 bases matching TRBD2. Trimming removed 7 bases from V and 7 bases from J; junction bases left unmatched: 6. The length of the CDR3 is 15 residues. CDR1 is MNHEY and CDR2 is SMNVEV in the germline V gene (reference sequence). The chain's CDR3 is CASIRGTSGRNEQFF. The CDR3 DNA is TGTGCCAGCATACGGGGGACTAGCGGGAGAAATGAGCAGTTCTTC.

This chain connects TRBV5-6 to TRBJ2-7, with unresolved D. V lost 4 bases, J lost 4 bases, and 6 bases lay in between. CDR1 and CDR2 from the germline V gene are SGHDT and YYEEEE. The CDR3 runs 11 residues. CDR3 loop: CASSVLYEQYF. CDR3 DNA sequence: TGTGCCAGCAGCGTACTATACGAGCAGTACTTC.

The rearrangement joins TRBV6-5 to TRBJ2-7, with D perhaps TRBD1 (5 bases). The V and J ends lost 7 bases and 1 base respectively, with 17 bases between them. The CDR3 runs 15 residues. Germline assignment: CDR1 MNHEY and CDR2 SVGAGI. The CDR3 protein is CASTPGQPQSYEQYF. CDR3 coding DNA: TGTGCCAGCACCCCAGGGCAGCCACAGTCCTACGAGCAGTACTTC.

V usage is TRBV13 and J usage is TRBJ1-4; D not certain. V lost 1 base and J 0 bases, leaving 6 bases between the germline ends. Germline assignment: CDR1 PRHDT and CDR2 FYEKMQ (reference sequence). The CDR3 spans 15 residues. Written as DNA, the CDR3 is TGTGCCAGCAGCTTAGCAGGCGCAACTAATGAAAAACTGTTTTTT. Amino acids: CASSLAGATNEKLFF.

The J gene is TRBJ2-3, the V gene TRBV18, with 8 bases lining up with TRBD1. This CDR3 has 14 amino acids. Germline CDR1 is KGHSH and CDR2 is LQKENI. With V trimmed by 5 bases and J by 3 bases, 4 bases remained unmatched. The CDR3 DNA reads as TGTGCCAGCTCATCAGGACAGGGAACAGATACGCAGTATTTT. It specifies CASSSGQGTDTQYF. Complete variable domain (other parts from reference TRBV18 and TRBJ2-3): NAGVMQNPRHLVRRRGQEARLRCSPMKGHSHVYWYRQLPEEGLKFMVYLQKENIIDESGMPKERFSAEFPKEGPSILRIQQVVRGDSAAYFCASSSGQGTDTQYFGPGTRLTVL.

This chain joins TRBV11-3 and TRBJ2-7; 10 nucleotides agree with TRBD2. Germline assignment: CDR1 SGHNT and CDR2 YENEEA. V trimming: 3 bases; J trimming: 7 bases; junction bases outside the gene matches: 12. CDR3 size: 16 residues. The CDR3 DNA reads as TGTGCCAGCAGCTTGGGAGTGCTAGCGGGAGTGTGGGAGCAGTACTTC. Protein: CASSLGVLAGVWEQYF.

The CDR3 is CASSLDRRKNIQYF. Here the CDR3 DNA reads TGTGCCAGCAGTCTGGACAGACGCAAAAACATTCAGTACTTC. The genes are TRBV27 and TRBJ2-4, with D perhaps matching TRBD1 (6 bases). V was shortened by 5 bases and J by 3 bases, with 11 bases between the two germline ends. There are 14 residues in the CDR3. The germline V gene encodes CDR1 MNHEY and CDR2 SMNVEV (reference sequence).

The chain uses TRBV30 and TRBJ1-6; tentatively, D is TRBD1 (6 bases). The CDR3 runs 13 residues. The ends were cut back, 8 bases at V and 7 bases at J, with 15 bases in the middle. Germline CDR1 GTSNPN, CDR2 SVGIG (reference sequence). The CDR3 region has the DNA TGTGCCCGCCAGTCAGGGGACAATTCACCCCTCCACTTT. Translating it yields CARQSGDNSPLHF.

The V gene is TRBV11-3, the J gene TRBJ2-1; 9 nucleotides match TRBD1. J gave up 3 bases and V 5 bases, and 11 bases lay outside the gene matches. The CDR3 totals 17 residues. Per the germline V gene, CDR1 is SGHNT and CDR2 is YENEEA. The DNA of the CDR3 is TGTGCCAGCAGCCCGACCCCGACAGGGGGAAGCTACAATGAGCAGTTCTTC. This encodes CASSPTPTGGSYNEQFF.

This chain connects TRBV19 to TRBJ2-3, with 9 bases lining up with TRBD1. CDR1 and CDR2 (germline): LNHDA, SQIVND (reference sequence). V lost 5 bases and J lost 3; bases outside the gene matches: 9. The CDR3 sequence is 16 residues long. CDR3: CASSPARDRATDTQYF. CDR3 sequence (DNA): TGTGCCAGTAGTCCGGCCCGGGACAGGGCTACAGATACGCAGTATTTT.

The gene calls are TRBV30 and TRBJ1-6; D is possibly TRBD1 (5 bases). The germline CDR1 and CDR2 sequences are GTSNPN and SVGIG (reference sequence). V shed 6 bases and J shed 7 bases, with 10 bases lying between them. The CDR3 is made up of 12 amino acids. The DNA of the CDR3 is TGTGCCTGTGACAGAGAGAATTCACCCCTCCACTTT. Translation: CACDRENSPLHF.

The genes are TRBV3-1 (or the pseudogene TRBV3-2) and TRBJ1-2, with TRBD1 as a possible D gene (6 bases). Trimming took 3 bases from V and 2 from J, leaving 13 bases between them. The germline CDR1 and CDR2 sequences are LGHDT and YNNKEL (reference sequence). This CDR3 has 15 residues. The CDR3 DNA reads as TGTGCCAGCAGCCATTACCAGGGGCGGAACTATGGCTACACCTTC. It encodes CASSHYQGRNYGYTF.

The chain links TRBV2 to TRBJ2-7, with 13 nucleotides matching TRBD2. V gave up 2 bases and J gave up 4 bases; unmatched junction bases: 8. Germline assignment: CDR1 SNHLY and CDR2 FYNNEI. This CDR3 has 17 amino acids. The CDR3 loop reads CASSERLGLAGVYEQYF. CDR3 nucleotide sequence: TGTGCCAGCAGTGAAAGGTTAGGACTAGCGGGGGTGTACGAGCAGTACTTC.

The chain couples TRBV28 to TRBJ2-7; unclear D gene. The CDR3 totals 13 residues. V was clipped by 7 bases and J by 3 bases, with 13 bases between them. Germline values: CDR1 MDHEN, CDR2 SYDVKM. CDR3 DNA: TGTGCCAGCACTACCAGGCCGTTCTACGAGCAGTACTTC. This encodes CASTTRPFYEQYF.

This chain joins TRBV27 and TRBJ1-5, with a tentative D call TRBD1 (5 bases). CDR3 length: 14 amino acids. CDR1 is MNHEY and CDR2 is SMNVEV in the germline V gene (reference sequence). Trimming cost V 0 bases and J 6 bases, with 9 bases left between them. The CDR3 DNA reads TGTGCCAGCAGTTTATCGGGGGGGTTTCAGCCCCAGCATTTT. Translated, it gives CASSLSGGFQPQHF.

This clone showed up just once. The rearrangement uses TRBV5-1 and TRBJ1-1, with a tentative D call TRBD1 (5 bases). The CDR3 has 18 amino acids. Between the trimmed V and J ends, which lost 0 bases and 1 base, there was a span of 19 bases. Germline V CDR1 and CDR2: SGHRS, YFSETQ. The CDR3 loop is CASSLVVTAQVRNTEAFF. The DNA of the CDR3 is TGCGCCAGCAGCTTGGTCGTGACAGCTCAGGTGAGGAACACTGAAGCTTTCTTT.

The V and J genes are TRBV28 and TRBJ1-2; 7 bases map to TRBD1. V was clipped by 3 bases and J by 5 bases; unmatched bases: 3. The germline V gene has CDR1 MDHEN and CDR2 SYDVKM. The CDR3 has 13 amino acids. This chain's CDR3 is CASSFTGVYGYTF. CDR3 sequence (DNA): TGTGCCAGCAGTTTTACAGGGGTATATGGCTACACCTTC.

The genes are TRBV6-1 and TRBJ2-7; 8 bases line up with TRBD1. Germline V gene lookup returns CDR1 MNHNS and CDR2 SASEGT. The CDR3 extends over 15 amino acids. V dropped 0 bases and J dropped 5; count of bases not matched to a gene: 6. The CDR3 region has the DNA TGTGCCAGCAGTGAAGCTGGCCAGGGGGCTGACGAGCAGTACTTC. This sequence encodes CASSEAGQGADEQYF.

The CDR3 sequence: CASSPSGGNEKLFF. The CDR3 DNA reads TGTGCCAGCAGCCCCTCCGGGGGGAATGAAAAACTGTTTTTT. The genes are TRBV7-9 and TRBJ1-4; D is perhaps TRBD1 (5 bases). Germline V gene sequence: CDR1 SEHNR, CDR2 FQNEAQ (reference sequence). Between the trimmed V and J ends, which lost 5 bases and 5 bases, there was a span of 12 bases. The CDR3 is 14 amino acids.

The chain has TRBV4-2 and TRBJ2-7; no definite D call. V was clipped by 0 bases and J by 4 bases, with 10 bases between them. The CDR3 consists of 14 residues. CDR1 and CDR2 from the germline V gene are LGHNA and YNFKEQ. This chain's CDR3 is CASSQDQAKYEQYF. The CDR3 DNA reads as TGTGCCAGCAGCCAAGATCAGGCTAAGTACGAGCAGTACTTC.